One and the same sample provided the 6 T cell receptor beta chains below, sequenced in a study of regulatory T cells in long-lasting Graves disease. iRepertoire HTBI primers and Arm-PCR of CDR3 regions built TCR beta libraries. TCRdb reprocessed the multiplex PCR reads with MiXCR, giving one entry per CDR3 protein. The sample gives over 300,000 distinct CDR3 sequences, roughly a fifth of which show up once; 25% to 30% is in the top ten. Time point indicated: persistent/refractory GD, antithyroid drugs over 5 years with positive TRAb. Preparation of the TCR library used RNA extracted from PBMCs. The input for sequencing was peripheral blood mononuclear cells (PBMCs), taken when the disease was refractory, from a patient treated with antithyroid drugs. The source of these receptors is a female donor with Graves disease.

This clonotype was picked up many times. The rearrangement links TRBV28 to TRBJ2-7; TRBD2 matches 10 bases. The ends lost 10 bases at V and 5 bases at J; junction bases unmatched: 8. There are 13 residues in the CDR3. Germline V lookup: CDR1 MDHEN, CDR2 SYDVKM. In nucleotides, the CDR3 is TGTGCCACCCGCAGCGGGAGGGAACACGAGCAGTACTTC. It yields the protein CATRSGREHEQYF.

This clonotype occurred many times. V gene TRBV2 combines with J gene TRBJ1-2; 7 bases are a match to TRBD1. The CDR3 has 13 amino acids. From germline, CDR1 is SNHLY and CDR2 FYNNEI. The J segment lost 2 bases and the V segment lost 7 bases, leaving 4 bases of the junction unmatched. The CDR3 coding sequence is TGTGCCAGCATCGGACAGGAGAACTATGGCTACACCTTC. The encoded protein is CASIGQENYGYTF. Variable domain in full (rest from reference TRBV2 and TRBJ1-2): EPEVTQTPSHQVTQMGQEVILRCVPISNHLYFYWYRQILGQKVEFLVSFYNNEISEKSEIFDDQFSVERPDGSNFTLKIRSTKLEDSAMYFCASIGQENYGYTFGSGTRLTVV.

The sample holds a few counts of this clonotype. CDR3 residues: CASSSSSHGYTF. CDR3 in DNA: TGTGCCAGTAGTTCGTCCTCTCATGGCTACACCTTC. The chain has TRBV19 and TRBJ1-2; D is unresolved. Between the trimmed V and J ends, which lost 5 bases and 6 bases, there was a span of 10 bases. Germline assignment: CDR1 LNHDA and CDR2 SQIVND (reference sequence). The CDR3 spans 12 residues.

This clonotype was detected many times. This chain links TRBV29-1 with TRBJ2-7; tentative D call: TRBD1 (5 bases). V dropped 2 bases and J dropped 0 bases, with 8 bases sitting between them. Germline CDR1 reads SQVTM; CDR2 reads ANQGSEA. The CDR3 spans 13 residues. The CDR3 loop reads CSVETRDSYEQYF. The CDR3 DNA follows: TGCAGCGTTGAAACCAGGGACTCCTACGAGCAGTACTTC.

In this sample, this clonotype turned up many times. The chain uses TRBV30 and TRBJ1-2, with 10 nucleotides matching TRBD1. With 4 bases clipped from V and 4 bases from J, the junction kept 12 bases outside the gene matches. Germline lookup yields CDR1 GTSNPN and CDR2 SVGIG (reference sequence). The CDR3 consists of 16 residues. The CDR3 here is CAWKLLVGTGAYGYTF. DNA for the CDR3: TGTGCCTGGAAGTTACTCGTAGGGACAGGGGCCTATGGCTACACCTTC.

This clonotype was observed many times. The rearrangement links TRBV6-5 to TRBJ2-5; tentative D call: TRBD2 (6 bases). The CDR3 has 16 residues. V lost 2 bases, J lost 2 bases, and 15 bases lay in between. Germline lookup yields CDR1 MNHEY and CDR2 SVGAGI. The CDR3 spells CASSYPPGREQETQYF. The CDR3 bases are TGTGCCAGCAGTTACCCTCCGGGGCGGGAACAAGAGACCCAGTACTTC.